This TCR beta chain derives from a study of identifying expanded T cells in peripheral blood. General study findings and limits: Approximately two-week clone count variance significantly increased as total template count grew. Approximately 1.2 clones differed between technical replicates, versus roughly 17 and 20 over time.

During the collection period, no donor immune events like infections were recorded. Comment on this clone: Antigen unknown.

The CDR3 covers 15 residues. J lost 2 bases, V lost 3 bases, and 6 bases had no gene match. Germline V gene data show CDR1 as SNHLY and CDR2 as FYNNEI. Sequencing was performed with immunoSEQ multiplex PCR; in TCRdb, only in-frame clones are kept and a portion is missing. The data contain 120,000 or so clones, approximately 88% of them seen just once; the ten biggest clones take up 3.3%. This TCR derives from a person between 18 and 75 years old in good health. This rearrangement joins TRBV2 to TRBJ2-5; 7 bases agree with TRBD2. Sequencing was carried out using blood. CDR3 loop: CASSEMGGTQETQYF. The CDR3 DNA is TGTGCCAGCAGTGAGATGGGGGGGACTCAAGAGACCCAGTACTTC.